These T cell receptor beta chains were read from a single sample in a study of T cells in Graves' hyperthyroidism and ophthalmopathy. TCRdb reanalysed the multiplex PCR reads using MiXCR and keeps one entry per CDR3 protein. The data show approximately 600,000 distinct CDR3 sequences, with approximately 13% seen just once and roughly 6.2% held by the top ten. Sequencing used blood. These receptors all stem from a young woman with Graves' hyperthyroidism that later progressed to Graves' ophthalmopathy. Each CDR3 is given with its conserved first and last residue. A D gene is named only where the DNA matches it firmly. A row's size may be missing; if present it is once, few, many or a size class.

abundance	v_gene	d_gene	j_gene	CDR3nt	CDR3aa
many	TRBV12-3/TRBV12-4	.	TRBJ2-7	TGTGCCAGCAGTTTAGCGGGAGCGCTCTTGGAGCAGTACTTC	CASSLAGALLEQYF
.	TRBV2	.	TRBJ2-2	TGTGCCAGCAGTGTTCAGGCCGGGGAGCTGTTTTTT	CASSVQAGELFF
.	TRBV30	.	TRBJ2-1	TGTGCCTGGAGTGGGGGCCAGGGTGAGCAGTTCTTC	CAWSGGQGEQFF
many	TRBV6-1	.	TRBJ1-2	TGTGCCAGCAGTGAATTCCTAAGACGTGGCTACACCTTC	CASSEFLRRGYTF
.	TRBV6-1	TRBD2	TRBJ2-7	TGTGCCAGCAGACCACTAGCGCAGAGCTCCTACGAGCAGTACTTC	CASRPLAQSSYEQYF
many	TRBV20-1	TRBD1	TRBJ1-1	TGCAGTGCTACCGACAGGGTTACTGAAGCTTTCTTT	CSATDRVTEAFF
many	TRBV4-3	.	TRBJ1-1	TGCGCCAGCAGCCAAGGTGGCACCCTGAACACTGAAGCTTTCTTT	CASSQGGTLNTEAFF
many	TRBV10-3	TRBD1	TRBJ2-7	TGTGCCATCAGTGAGTCACGCCAGGGGGCCGGTCACGAGCAGTACTTC	CAISESRQGAGHEQYF
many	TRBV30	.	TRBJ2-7	TGTGCCTGGAGTGTGCAGGGGTCCTACGAGCAGTACTTC	CAWSVQGSYEQYF
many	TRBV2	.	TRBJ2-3	TGTGCCAGCAGCTGGGACAGGACGGGAGGTCGCACAGATACGCAGTATTTT	CASSWDRTGGRTDTQYF
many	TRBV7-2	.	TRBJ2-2	TGTGCCAGCAGCTGGCAGGGCGGGACCGGGGAGCTGTTTTTT	CASSWQGGTGELFF
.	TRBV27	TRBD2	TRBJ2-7	TGTGCCAGCAGAACCGGGAGGGCCGAGCAGTACTTC	CASRTGRAEQYF
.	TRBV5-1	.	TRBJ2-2	TGCGCCAGCAGCTTGAACGAGGCCGGGGAGCTGTTTTTT	CASSLNEAGELFF
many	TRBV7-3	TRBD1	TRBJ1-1	TGTGCCAGCAGCGAGGACAGGGGAAGCACTGAAGCTTTCTTT	CASSEDRGSTEAFF
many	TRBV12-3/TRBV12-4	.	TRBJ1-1	TGTGCCAGCAGTCACCTCACAGGGCGAGGAGCTTTCTTT	CASSHLTGRGAFF
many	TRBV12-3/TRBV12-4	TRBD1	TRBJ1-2	TGTGCCAGCAGTTCCGGGACAGCTACCTATGGCTACACCTTC	CASSSGTATYGYTF
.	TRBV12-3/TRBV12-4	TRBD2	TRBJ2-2	TGTGCCAGCAGCCGGGCTAGCGGTTACACCGGGGAGCTGTTTTTT	CASSRASGYTGELFF
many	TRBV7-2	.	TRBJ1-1	TGTGCCAGCAGCTTAGACTTTACAGGTGAAGCTTTCTTT	CASSLDFTGEAFF
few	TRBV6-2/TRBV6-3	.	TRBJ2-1	TGTGCCAGCAGCCCTATGGTGGGACCTTACAATGAGCAGTTCTTC	CASSPMVGPYNEQFF
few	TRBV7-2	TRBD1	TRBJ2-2	TGTGCCAGCAGCTCGACAGGGCAGTGGGCCGGGGAGCTGTTTTTT	CASSSTGQWAGELFF
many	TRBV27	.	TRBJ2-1	TGTGCCAGCAGTTTTCAGGCGGCTCTGGTCGTAGGCCATGAGCAGTTCTTC	CASSFQAALVVGHEQFF
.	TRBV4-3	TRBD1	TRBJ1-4	TGCGCCAGCAGCCAAGATCAAGTGATGGGACAGGGGAGGTATTATGAAAAACTGTTTTTT	CASSQDQVMGQGRYYEKLFF
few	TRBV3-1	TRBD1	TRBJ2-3	TGTGCCAGCAGCCCGACCAAGAGGACAGGGAGCACAGATACGCAGTATTTT	CASSPTKRTGSTDTQYF
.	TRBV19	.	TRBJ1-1	TGTGCCAGTAGTACACAGGTCATAACAGGGAACACTGAAGCTTTCTTT	CASSTQVITGNTEAFF
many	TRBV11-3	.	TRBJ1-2	TGTGCCAGCAGCTTCGAGGGATACGATGGCTACACCTTC	CASSFEGYDGYTF
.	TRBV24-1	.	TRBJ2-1	TGTGCCACCAGTGGGGAAGGGTATGAGCAGTTCTTC	CATSGEGYEQFF
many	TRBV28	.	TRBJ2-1	TGTGCCAGCAGTTCCAAATACAGGGCTCTCTCACACTCCAATGAGCAGTTCTTC	CASSSKYRALSHSNEQFF
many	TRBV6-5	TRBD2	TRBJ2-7	TGTGCCAGCAGTTACTCTAGCGGGAGCTCCTACGAGCAGTACTTC	CASSYSSGSSYEQYF
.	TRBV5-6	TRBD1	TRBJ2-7	TGTGCCAGCAGCTTGGGGGACAGGTCCAAACTAGCCTTCTACGAGCAGTACTTC	CASSLGDRSKLAFYEQYF
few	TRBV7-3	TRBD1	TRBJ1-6	TGTGCCAGCAGCAACAAACCGGGACAGACATCTAATTCACCCCTCCACTTT	CASSNKPGQTSNSPLHF
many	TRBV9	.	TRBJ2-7	TGTGCCAGCAGCGTAGATGGCTTGGCCTACGAGCAGTACTTC	CASSVDGLAYEQYF
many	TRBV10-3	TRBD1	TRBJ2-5	TGTGCCATCAGTGACCGGGACAGCCTCTGGTACTTC	CAISDRDSLWYF
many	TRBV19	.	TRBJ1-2	TGTGCCAGTAGTCTCCCCTTGGACAGCAACTATGGCTACACCTTC	CASSLPLDSNYGYTF